These 4 T cell receptor beta chains share one sample of origin, sequenced in a study of cytomegalovirus exposure and HLA in healthy donors. Amplification used 60 Vbeta primers and 13 Jbeta primers. Profiled with immunoSEQ multiplex PCR; TCRdb holds only in-frame clones, not every one. Altogether 100,000 to 120,000 clones are present, over 60% being singletons, with the ten largest covering around an eighth. Sequencing used PBMCs. The source is a man younger than 45 in good health and CMV-seropositive.

In nucleotides, the CDR3 is TGTGCCAGCAGTGAAGCCCACTTCTCCTACAATGAGCAGTTCTTC. It is translated as CASSEAHFSYNEQFF. V gene TRBV2 combines with J gene TRBJ2-1; D call uncertain. The CDR3 extends over 15 amino acids. Germline V gene data show CDR1 as SNHLY and CDR2 as FYNNEI. The germline V and J ends were trimmed by 0 bases and 0 bases, with 6 bases remaining between them.

The chain couples TRBV19 to TRBJ2-7, with 7 positions matching TRBD1. The germline gives CDR1 LNHDA, CDR2 SQIVND (reference sequence). V was pared by 9 bases and J by 5 bases, with 16 bases of the junction left unmatched. The CDR3 sequence is 15 residues long. The CDR3 protein is CASPTLGRGIDEQYF. Here the CDR3 DNA reads TGTGCCAGCCCGACTTTGGGCAGGGGGATCGACGAGCAGTACTTC.

The J gene is TRBJ2-7, the V gene TRBV10-1; D is undetermined. Germline V lookup: CDR1 WNHNN, CDR2 SYGVQD (reference sequence). The CDR3 runs 11 residues. Trimming left V 5 bases short and J 3 bases short, with 5 bases between. The CDR3 sequence: CASSTGYEQYF. The CDR3 DNA reads as TGCGCCAGCAGTACCGGCTACGAGCAGTACTTC.

V gene TRBV27 combines with J gene TRBJ2-7; the match to TRBD1 covers 8 bases. The CDR3 has 13 residues. Per germline, CDR1 MNHEY and CDR2 SMNVEV (reference sequence). V shed 10 bases, J shed 4 bases, and the junction held 9 bases outside the gene matches. CDR3 nucleotide sequence: TGTGCCACCTCCCCGGGACAGGAGTACGAGCAGTACTTC. This encodes CATSPGQEYEQYF.